The present TCR beta chain was sequenced within a study of PD-1 blockade in mismatch repair-deficient tumors. Every patient had mismatch repair deficiency by PCR or immunohistochemistry. TCR sequencing covered a few patients who responded to pembrolizumab. This CDR3 comprises 13 residues. CDR1 is SGDLS, CDR2 YYNGEE, per germline. Trimming removed 0 bases from V and 1 base from J, with 4 bases in between. Libraries were prepared by immunoSEQ multiplex PCR; TCRdb keeps only in-frame clonotypes and omits some of them. This sample has 75,000 to 85,000 clones; approximately 81% occur once, and the top ten carry roughly 2.8%.

The clonotype originates from an adult with mismatch repair-deficient cancer. This chain joins TRBV9 and TRBJ2-5; D gene unclear. This specimen consisted of peripheral blood, obtained 12 weeks after starting pembrolizumab. CDR3 nucleotide sequence: TGTGCCAGCAGCGTAGCGTCCCAAGAGACCCAGTACTTC. It is translated as CASSVASQETQYF.